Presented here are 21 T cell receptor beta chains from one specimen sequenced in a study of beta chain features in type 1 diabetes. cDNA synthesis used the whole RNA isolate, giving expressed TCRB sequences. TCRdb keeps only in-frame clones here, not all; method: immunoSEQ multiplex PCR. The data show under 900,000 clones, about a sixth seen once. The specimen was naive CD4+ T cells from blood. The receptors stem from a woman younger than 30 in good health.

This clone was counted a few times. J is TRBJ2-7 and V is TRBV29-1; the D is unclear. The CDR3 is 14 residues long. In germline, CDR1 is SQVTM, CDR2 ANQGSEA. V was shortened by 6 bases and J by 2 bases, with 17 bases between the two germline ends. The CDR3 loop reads CSVAQHGPTYEQYF. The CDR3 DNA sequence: TGCAGCGTCGCCCAACACGGCCCGACCTACGAGCAGTACTTC.

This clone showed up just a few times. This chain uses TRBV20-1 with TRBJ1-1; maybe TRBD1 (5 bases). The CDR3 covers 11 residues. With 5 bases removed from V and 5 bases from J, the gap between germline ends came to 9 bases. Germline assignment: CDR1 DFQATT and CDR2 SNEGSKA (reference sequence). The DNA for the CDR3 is TGCAGTGCTCCAGGGAAGACTGAAGCTTTCTTT. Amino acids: CSAPGKTEAFF.

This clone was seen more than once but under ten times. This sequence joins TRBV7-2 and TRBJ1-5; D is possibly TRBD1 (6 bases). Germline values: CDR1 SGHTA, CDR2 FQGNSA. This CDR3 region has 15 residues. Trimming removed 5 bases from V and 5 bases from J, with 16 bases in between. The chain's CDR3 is CASSVLQGSDQPQHF. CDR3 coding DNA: TGTGCCAGCAGCGTATTACAGGGTTCGGATCAGCCCCAGCATTTT.

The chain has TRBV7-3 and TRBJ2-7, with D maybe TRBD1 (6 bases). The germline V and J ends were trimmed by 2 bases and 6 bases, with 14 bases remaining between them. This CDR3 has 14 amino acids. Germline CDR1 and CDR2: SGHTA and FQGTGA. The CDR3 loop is CASSLSGAGGEQYF. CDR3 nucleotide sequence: TGTGCCAGCAGCTTATCAGGGGCAGGAGGCGAGCAGTACTTC.

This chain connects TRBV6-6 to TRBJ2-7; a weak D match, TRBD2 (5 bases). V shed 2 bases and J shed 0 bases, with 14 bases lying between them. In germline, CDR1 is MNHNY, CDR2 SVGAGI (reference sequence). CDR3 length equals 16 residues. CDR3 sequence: CASSYRGWSDSYEQYF. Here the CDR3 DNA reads TGTGCCAGCAGTTACCGCGGGTGGAGCGACTCCTACGAGCAGTACTTC.

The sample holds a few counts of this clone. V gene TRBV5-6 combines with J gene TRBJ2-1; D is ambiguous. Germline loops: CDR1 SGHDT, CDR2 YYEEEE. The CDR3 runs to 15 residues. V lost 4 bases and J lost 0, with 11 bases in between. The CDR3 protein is CASSPSLSSYNEQFF. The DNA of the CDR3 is TGTGCCAGCAGCCCCAGCCTGAGCTCCTACAATGAGCAGTTCTTC.

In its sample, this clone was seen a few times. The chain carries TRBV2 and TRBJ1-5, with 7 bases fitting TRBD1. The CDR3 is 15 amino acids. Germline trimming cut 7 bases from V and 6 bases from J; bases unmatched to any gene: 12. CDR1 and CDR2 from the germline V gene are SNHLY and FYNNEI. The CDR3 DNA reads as TGTGCCAGCACCCGACAGGGAGGCGGCGGTCAGCCCCAGCATTTT. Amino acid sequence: CASTRQGGGGQPQHF.

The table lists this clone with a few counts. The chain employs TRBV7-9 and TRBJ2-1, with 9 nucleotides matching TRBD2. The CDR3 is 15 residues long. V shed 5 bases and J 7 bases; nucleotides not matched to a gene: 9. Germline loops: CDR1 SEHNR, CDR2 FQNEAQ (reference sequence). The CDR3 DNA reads TGTGCCAGCAGCGGACTAGCGTCCTCTACAAATGAGCAGTTCTTC. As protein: CASSGLASSTNEQFF.

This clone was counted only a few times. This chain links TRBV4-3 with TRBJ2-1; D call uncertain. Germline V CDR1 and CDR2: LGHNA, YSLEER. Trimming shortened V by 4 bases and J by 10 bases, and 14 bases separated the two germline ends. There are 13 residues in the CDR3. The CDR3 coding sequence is TGCGCCAGCAGCCCCCGACCCGGCGAGGAGCAGTTCTTC. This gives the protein CASSPRPGEEQFF.

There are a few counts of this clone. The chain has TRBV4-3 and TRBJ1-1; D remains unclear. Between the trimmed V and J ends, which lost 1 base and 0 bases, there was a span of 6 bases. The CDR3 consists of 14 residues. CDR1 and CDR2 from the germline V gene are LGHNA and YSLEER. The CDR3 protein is CASSQGPLNTEAFF. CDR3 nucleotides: TGCGCCAGCAGCCAAGGGCCCCTGAACACTGAAGCTTTCTTT.

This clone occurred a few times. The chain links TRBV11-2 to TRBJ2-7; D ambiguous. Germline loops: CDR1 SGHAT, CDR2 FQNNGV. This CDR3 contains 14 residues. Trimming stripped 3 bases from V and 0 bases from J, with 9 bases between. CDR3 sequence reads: CASSLRLNSYEQYF. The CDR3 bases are TGTGCCAGCAGCTTGAGGCTTAACTCCTACGAGCAGTACTTC.

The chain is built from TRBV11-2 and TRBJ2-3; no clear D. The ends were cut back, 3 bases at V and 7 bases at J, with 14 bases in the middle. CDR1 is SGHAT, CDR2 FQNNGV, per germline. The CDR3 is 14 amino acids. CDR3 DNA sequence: TGTGCCAGCAGCTTCGCCCACAAGCGAAATACGCAGTATTTT. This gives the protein CASSFAHKRNTQYF.

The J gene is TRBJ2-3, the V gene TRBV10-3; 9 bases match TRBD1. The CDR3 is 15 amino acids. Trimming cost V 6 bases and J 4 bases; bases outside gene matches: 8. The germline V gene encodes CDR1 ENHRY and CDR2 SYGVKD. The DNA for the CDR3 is TGTGCCATCAGATCGGACAGGGGAGGAGCAGATACGCAGTATTTT. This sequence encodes CAIRSDRGGADTQYF.

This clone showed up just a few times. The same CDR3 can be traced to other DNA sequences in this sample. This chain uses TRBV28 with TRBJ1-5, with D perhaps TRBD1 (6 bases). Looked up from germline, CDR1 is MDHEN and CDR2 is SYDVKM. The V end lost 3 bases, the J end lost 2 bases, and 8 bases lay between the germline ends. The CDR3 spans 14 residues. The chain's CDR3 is CASSLGGGNQPQHF. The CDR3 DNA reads TGTGCCAGCAGTTTGGGGGGCGGCAATCAGCCCCAGCATTTT.

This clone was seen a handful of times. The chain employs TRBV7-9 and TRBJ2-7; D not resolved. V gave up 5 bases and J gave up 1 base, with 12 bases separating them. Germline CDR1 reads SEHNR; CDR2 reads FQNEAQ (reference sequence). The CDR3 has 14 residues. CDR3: CASSRPDTSYEQYF. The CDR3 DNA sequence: TGTGCCAGCAGCCGACCTGACACATCCTACGAGCAGTACTTC. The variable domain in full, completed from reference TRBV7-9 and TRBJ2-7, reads DTGVSQNPRHKITKRGQNVTFRCDPISEHNRLYWYRQTLGQGPEFLTYFQNEAQLEKSRLLSDRFSAERPKGSFSTLEIQRTEQGDSAMYLCASSRPDTSYEQYFGPGTRLTVT.

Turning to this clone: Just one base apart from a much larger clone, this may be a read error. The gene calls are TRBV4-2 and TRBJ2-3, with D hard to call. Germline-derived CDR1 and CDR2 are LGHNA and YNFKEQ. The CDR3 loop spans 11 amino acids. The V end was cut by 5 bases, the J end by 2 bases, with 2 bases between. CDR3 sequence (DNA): TGTGCCAGCAGCTACACAGATACGCAGTATTTT. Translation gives CASSYTDTQYF.

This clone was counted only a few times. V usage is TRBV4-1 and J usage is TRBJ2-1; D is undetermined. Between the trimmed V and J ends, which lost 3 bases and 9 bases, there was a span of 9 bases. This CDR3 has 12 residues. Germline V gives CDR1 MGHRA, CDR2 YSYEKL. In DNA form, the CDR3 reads TGCGCCAGCAGCCAGCCCCTTGGTGAGCAGTTCTTC. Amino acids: CASSQPLGEQFF.

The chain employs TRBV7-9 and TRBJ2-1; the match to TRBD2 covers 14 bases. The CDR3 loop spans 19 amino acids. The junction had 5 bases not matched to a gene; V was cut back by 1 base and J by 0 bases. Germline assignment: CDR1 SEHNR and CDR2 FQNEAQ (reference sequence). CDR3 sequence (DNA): TGTGCCAGCAGCTTAGGACTAGCGGGAGGGTGGTACTCCTACAATGAGCAGTTCTTC. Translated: CASSLGLAGGWYSYNEQFF.

In DNA form, the CDR3 reads TGTGCCAGCAAGACCACAGGGGGCGGCACAGATACGCAGTATTTT. Translating it yields CASKTTGGGTDTQYF. The rearrangement joins TRBV28 to TRBJ2-3, with 9 bases lining up with TRBD1. The CDR3 totals 15 residues. Trimming cost V 7 bases and J 1 base; bases outside gene matches: 6. CDR1 and CDR2 (germline): MDHEN, SYDVKM.

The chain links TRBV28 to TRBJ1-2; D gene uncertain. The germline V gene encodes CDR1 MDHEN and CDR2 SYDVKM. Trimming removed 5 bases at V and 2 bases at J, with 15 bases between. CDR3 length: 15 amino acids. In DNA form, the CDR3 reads TGTGCCAGCAGTCCCCCGGACCTCTGGAACTATGGCTACACCTTC. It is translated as CASSPPDLWNYGYTF.

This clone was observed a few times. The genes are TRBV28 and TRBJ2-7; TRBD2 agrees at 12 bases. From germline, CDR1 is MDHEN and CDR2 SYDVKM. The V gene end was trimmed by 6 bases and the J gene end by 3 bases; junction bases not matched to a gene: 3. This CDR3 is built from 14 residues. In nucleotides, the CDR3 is TGTGCCAGCAGCGGACTAGCGGGGCACTACGAGCAGTACTTC. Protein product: CASSGLAGHYEQYF.